The source of this T cell receptor (beta chain) is a study of T cell repertoires in cytomegalovirus infection. Germline lookup yields CDR1 DFQATT and CDR2 SNEGSKA (reference sequence). The length of the CDR3 is 12 residues. With 1 base removed from V and 9 bases from J, the gap between germline ends came to 13 bases. MiXCR was run by TCRdb on the reads, yielding one entry per CDR3 protein. The profile shows 250,000 to 400,000 distinct CDR3 sequences, around 25% of them singletons. In the case of this clonotype: What it recognizes is unknown.

General study findings and limits: Carriers of CMV plus the relevant HLA were identified by cumulative public TCR beta family frequency.

This material consisted of cultured PBMCs, taken from culture after CMV antigen stimulation. The receptor was isolated from a human donor in good health (CMV status not recorded). Some clones in this sample may be carry-over from other donors' samples. V gene TRBV20-1 combines with J gene TRBJ2-7; no clear D. The CDR3 spells CSARAGLVLQYF. DNA of the CDR3: TGCAGTGCTAGAGCCGGGCTAGTCTTGCAGTACTTC.